Shown below are 29 T cell receptor beta chains from a single sample sequenced in a study of cytomegalovirus exposure and HLA in healthy donors. The PCR was carried out with 60 Vbeta primers and 13 Jbeta primers. The assay was immunoSEQ multiplex PCR, and TCRdb's table has in-frame clones only and misses some. Among fewer than 150,000 clones listed, 60% to 80% were seen once. Sequencing input: PBMCs. These receptors were taken from a woman between 50 and 59 years old in good health and CMV-seronegative.

The rearrangement joins TRBV23-1 to TRBJ2-1; 8 nucleotides match TRBD2. TRBV23-1 is noted as an ORF with a role that remains uncertain. With V trimmed by 0 bases and J by 7 bases, 5 bases remained unmatched. CDR3 length: 15 amino acids. The CDR3 DNA follows: TGCGCCAGCAGTCAATCTCACGGGGGGGAGAATGAGCAGTTCTTC. Protein: CASSQSHGGENEQFF.

V and J are TRBV27 and TRBJ2-1; TRBD2 aligns across 8 bases. V lost 7 bases, J lost 3 bases, and 8 bases stayed unmatched. The CDR3 consists of 15 residues. The germline V gene has CDR1 MNHEY and CDR2 SMNVEV (reference sequence). The CDR3 nucleotides read TGTGCCAGCACGGGGGGGAACGGGAACTACAATGAGCAGTTCTTC. Residues: CASTGGNGNYNEQFF.

The chain has TRBV21-1 and TRBJ1-5. TRBV21-1 corresponds to a pseudogene. CDR3 length: 20 amino acids. CDR3 residues: CASSKRSFLSGGYSNQPQHF. Written as DNA, the CDR3 is TGTGCCAGCAGCAAACGTAGTTTTCTAAGCGGGGGATATAGCAATCAGCCCCAGCATTTT.

On this clone itself: This CDR3 is also generated by other DNA sequences in the sample. The chain carries TRBV4-1 and TRBJ2-6; a weak D match, TRBD1 (5 bases). This CDR3 contains 15 residues. V was trimmed by 4 bases and J by 0 bases, leaving 7 bases between them. The germline V gene has CDR1 MGHRA and CDR2 YSYEKL. This CDR3 reads CASSLDSSGANVLTF. In nucleotides, the CDR3 is TGCGCCAGCAGCCTTGACAGCTCTGGGGCCAACGTCCTGACTTTC.

The chain is built from TRBV12-5 and TRBJ1-1; D unresolved. The CDR3 consists of 15 residues. CDR1 LGHNT and CDR2 FRNRAP come from the germline V gene. Trimming left V 5 bases short and J 4 bases short, with 17 bases between. CDR3 nucleotides: TGTGCTAGTGGTCTAGAACAAGGATGGAGCACTGAAGCTTTCTTT. As protein: CASGLEQGWSTEAFF.

V gene TRBV6-1 combines with J gene TRBJ1-2; TRBD1 matches 12 bases. The germline CDR1 and CDR2 sequences are MNHNS and SASEGT. The CDR3 length is 16 residues. The junction had 10 bases not matched to a gene; V was cut back by 4 bases and J by 7 bases. CDR3 nucleotide sequence: TGTGCCAGCAGTGGAACCGGGACAGGGGGCCGTAGTGGCTACACCTTC. The encoded protein is CASSGTGTGGRSGYTF.

The V and J genes are TRBV7-6 and TRBJ1-2; no clear D. The length of the CDR3 is 18 residues. V was cut by 5 bases and J by 4 bases, with 26 bases left in between. The germline CDR1 and CDR2 sequences are SGHVS and FNYEAQ. Here the CDR3 DNA reads TGTGCCAGCAGCCCCCGGTTTAAGTCCGGGTCGGAGAGCTATGGCTACACCTTC. It encodes CASSPRFKSGSESYGYTF.

This chain uses TRBV2 with TRBJ1-2, with 10 bases fitting TRBD1. CDR3 length: 14 residues. With 7 bases clipped from V and 6 bases from J, the junction kept 8 bases outside the gene matches. Looked up from germline, CDR1 is SNHLY and CDR2 is FYNNEI. The CDR3 sequence: CASMRQGAVDGYTF. In DNA, the CDR3 is TGTGCCAGCATGAGACAGGGGGCTGTCGATGGCTACACCTTC.

This sequence joins TRBV9 and TRBJ1-5; perhaps TRBD1 as D (5 bases). In germline, CDR1 is SGDLS, CDR2 YYNGEE. This CDR3 has 15 residues. The V end lost 0 bases, the J end lost 7 bases, and 14 bases lay between the germline ends. CDR3: CASSVGGGFGQPQHF. The CDR3 DNA follows: TGTGCCAGCAGCGTAGGTGGGGGGTTTGGACAGCCCCAGCATTTT.

A single count supports this clone. The CDR3 spells CASSSGQEGQPQHF. DNA of the CDR3: TGTGCCAGCAGCTCGGGACAGGAGGGTCAGCCCCAGCATTTT. The rearrangement links TRBV7-2 to TRBJ1-5; 8 bases agree with TRBD1. Unmatched junction bases numbered 5, after V lost 4 bases and J lost 6 bases. Germline V CDR1 and CDR2: SGHTA, FQGNSA. This CDR3 region has 14 residues.

The chain couples TRBV5-1 to TRBJ2-1; tentatively, D is TRBD2 (5 bases). Germline values: CDR1 SGHRS, CDR2 YFSETQ. The V end was cut by 2 bases, the J end by 5 bases, with 14 bases between. The CDR3 is 15 residues long. CDR3 region: CASSLGRVLDNEQFF. DNA of the CDR3: TGCGCCAGCAGCTTAGGACGGGTACTAGACAATGAGCAGTTCTTC.

The rearrangement links TRBV6-1 to TRBJ1-2; maybe TRBD1 (6 bases). Trimming cost V 6 bases and J 3 bases, with 17 bases left between them. CDR1 MNHNS and CDR2 SASEGT come from the germline V gene. There are 15 residues in the CDR3. The CDR3 protein is CASSPGGGIDYGYTF. CDR3 DNA sequence: TGTGCCAGCAGCCCCGGGGGGGGCATCGACTATGGCTACACCTTC.

The rearrangement links TRBV7-6 to TRBJ1-2, with a tentative D call TRBD1 (6 bases). The V end lost 4 bases, the J end lost 4 bases, and 16 bases lay between the germline ends. Germline loops: CDR1 SGHVS, CDR2 FNYEAQ. The CDR3 spans 15 residues. CDR3 in amino acids: CASSSRAGASYGYTF. The CDR3 region has the DNA TGTGCCAGCAGCTCCAGGGCAGGGGCCTCCTATGGCTACACCTTC.

The rearrangement uses TRBV5-1 and TRBJ1-2, with TRBD1 matching 10 bases. V lost 3 bases, J lost 8 bases, and 7 bases stayed unmatched. This CDR3 spans 14 amino acids. CDR1 is SGHRS, CDR2 YFSETQ, per germline. The CDR3 protein is CASSSDRGHRGYTF. Written as DNA, the CDR3 is TGCGCCAGCAGCTCTGACAGGGGGCACCGCGGCTACACCTTC.

This chain joins TRBV5-1 and TRBJ1-2; TRBD1 aligns across 9 bases. CDR1 SGHRS and CDR2 YFSETQ come from the germline V gene. V shed 4 bases and J 6 bases; nucleotides not matched to a gene: 7. This CDR3 is built from 14 residues. DNA of the CDR3: TGCGCCAGCAGCCCTTCGGACAGGGGTAATGGCTACACCTTC. This gives the protein CASSPSDRGNGYTF.

The chain is built from TRBV29-1 and TRBJ2-7, with TRBD2 matching over 14 bases. Trimming removed 7 bases from V and 1 base from J; junction bases left unmatched: 9. Germline CDR1 is SQVTM and CDR2 is ANQGSEA. The CDR3 sequence is 16 residues long. CDR3 residues: CSASGGLAGGSYEQYF. In DNA, the CDR3 is TGCAGCGCCTCTGGTGGACTAGCGGGGGGTTCCTACGAGCAGTACTTC.

The chain uses TRBV28 and TRBJ2-3; unclear D gene. V was trimmed by 3 bases and J by 0 bases, leaving 13 bases between them. Germline lookup yields CDR1 MDHEN and CDR2 SYDVKM. The CDR3 runs 16 residues. The CDR3 DNA reads as TGTGCCAGCAGTTTTTTTGGGCCGTCTAGCACAGATACGCAGTATTTT. Its translation is CASSFFGPSSTDTQYF.

J is TRBJ2-5 and V is TRBV4-1; 11 nucleotides line up with TRBD1. Losses at the gene ends were 3 bases for V and 4 bases for J; bases not matched to a gene: 7. Germline values: CDR1 MGHRA, CDR2 YSYEKL. This CDR3 contains 16 residues. CDR3 loop: CASSQDGTGGGETQYF. The CDR3 nucleotides are TGCGCCAGCAGCCAGGACGGGACAGGGGGGGGAGAGACCCAGTACTTC.

J is TRBJ1-4 and V is TRBV6-1; unclear D gene. This CDR3 has 13 amino acids. The germline gives CDR1 MNHNS, CDR2 SASEGT. V lost 2 bases and J 8 bases, leaving 9 bases between the germline ends. The CDR3 sequence: CASSESYSEKLFF. The CDR3 bases are TGTGCCAGCAGTGAAAGTTACAGCGAAAAACTGTTTTTT.

The rearrangement links TRBV27 to TRBJ1-2, with TRBD1 matching 11 bases. This CDR3 contains 15 residues. V lost 4 bases and J lost 4; bases outside the gene matches: 5. CDR1 is MNHEY and CDR2 is SMNVEV in the germline V gene (reference sequence). CDR3 in amino acids: CASSSWTGGTYGYTF. The CDR3 DNA sequence: TGTGCCAGCAGTTCCTGGACAGGGGGCACCTATGGCTACACCTTC.

The chain has TRBV6-5 and TRBJ1-2, with D perhaps TRBD1 (5 bases). The CDR3 sequence is 16 residues long. Trimming took off 0 bases at V and 1 base at J, with 12 bases between the two ends. CDR1 is MNHEY, CDR2 SVGAGI, per germline. CDR3 in amino acids: CASSYSSRGGNYGYTF. For the CDR3, the DNA is TGTGCCAGCAGTTACTCGTCGCGGGGCGGTAACTATGGCTACACCTTC.

The chain is built from TRBV30 and TRBJ1-5, with D uncertain. Per the germline V gene, CDR1 is GTSNPN and CDR2 is SVGIG (reference sequence). Trimming cost V 2 bases and J 1 base, with 12 bases left between them. The length of the CDR3 is 15 residues. CDR3 in DNA: TGTGCCTGGAGTACTAAAGGATGGAGCAATCAGCCCCAGCATTTT. This translates into CAWSTKGWSNQPQHF.

The chain links TRBV4-2 to TRBJ2-7; D might be TRBD1 (5 bases). V gave up 0 bases and J gave up 1 base, with 10 bases separating them. Germline V lookup: CDR1 LGHNA, CDR2 YNFKEQ. The CDR3 totals 15 residues. Written as DNA, the CDR3 is TGTGCCAGCAGCCAAGAGCAGGGTAATTCCTACGAGCAGTACTTC. It encodes CASSQEQGNSYEQYF.

This chain joins TRBV6-1 and TRBJ1-6; D remains unclear. Trimming removed 7 bases from V and 3 bases from J, with 7 bases in between. The germline CDR1 and CDR2 sequences are MNHNS and SASEGT. This CDR3 is 13 amino acids long. CDR3 loop: CASNQIYNSPLHF. The CDR3 nucleotides are TGTGCCAGCAATCAGATCTATAATTCACCCCTCCACTTT.

The chain recombines TRBV5-4 with TRBJ2-2, with D possibly TRBD1 on 6 matching bases. The CDR3 extends over 16 amino acids. The V and J ends lost 1 base and 6 bases respectively, with 16 bases between them. Germline CDR1 and CDR2: SGHNT and YYREEE (reference sequence). CDR3 in DNA: TGTGCCAGCAGCTTGCCGCAGGGGCGTAATGCCGGGGAGCTGTTTTTT. This sequence encodes CASSLPQGRNAGELFF.

V is TRBV2 and J is TRBJ1-1; TRBD1 is a possible D gene (6 bases). This CDR3 spans 15 amino acids. Trimming took off 7 bases at V and 4 bases at J, with 19 bases between the two ends. Germline V gene sequence: CDR1 SNHLY, CDR2 FYNNEI. This CDR3 reads CASKIEGVISTEAFF. DNA of the CDR3: TGTGCCAGCAAAATCGAGGGGGTAATAAGCACTGAAGCTTTCTTT.

In this sample, this clone turned up a few times. The V gene is TRBV10-2, the J gene TRBJ2-7; possibly TRBD2 for D (6 bases). The CDR3 is made up of 16 amino acids. V was shortened by 2 bases and J by 0 bases, with 14 bases between the two germline ends. CDR1 is WSHSY, CDR2 SAAADI, per germline. This chain's CDR3 is CASSELGLLSSYEQYF. CDR3 DNA sequence: TGCGCCAGCAGTGAGCTGGGACTGTTAAGCTCCTACGAGCAGTACTTC.

This clone has a single count. The J gene is TRBJ1-5, the V gene TRBV27; D gene ambiguous. Germline lookup yields CDR1 MNHEY and CDR2 SMNVEV (reference sequence). CDR3 length: 13 residues. Trimming stripped 2 bases from V and 5 bases from J, with 7 bases between. In DNA, the CDR3 is TGTGCCAGCAGTTTAACGGGGTATCAGCCCCAGCATTTT. Translating gives CASSLTGYQPQHF.

This chain links TRBV7-8 with TRBJ1-3; D is unclear. Between the trimmed V and J ends, which lost 1 base and 4 bases, there was a span of 8 bases. This CDR3 region has 14 residues. Per the germline V gene, CDR1 is SGHVS and CDR2 is FQNEAQ. CDR3 amino acids: CASSLELLGNTIYF. CDR3 in DNA: TGTGCCAGCAGCTTAGAGTTACTCGGAAACACCATATATTTT.